The source of this T cell receptor (beta chain) is a study of cytomegalovirus exposure and HLA in healthy donors. Overall study: The 130 or so validation repertoires were reported in a later analysis to have been generated on the same platform as the roughly 670 first-cohort repertoires.

Sequencing used immunoSEQ multiplex PCR; TCRdb keeps in-frame clones, though not all of them. The table lists 150,000 to 200,000 clones, roughly 83% of them singletons. The sample holds one count of this clone. Antigen specificity is unknown. From germline, CDR1 is MGHDK and CDR2 SYGVNS. V lost 3 bases and J lost 3, with 16 bases in between. This CDR3 region has 16 residues. Study-level points and caveats: A subsequent analysis found that TCR clusters from the first cohort also tended to co-occur in the 120 or so validation repertoires, with less than 95% of cluster scores above 0.

The gene calls are TRBV25-1 and TRBJ2-3; maybe TRBD1 (6 bases). The sequence came from a woman under 30 in good health and CMV-seronegative. The specimen was PBMCs. The CDR3 sequence is CASSEVYRAGTDTQYF. The CDR3 region has the DNA TGTGCCAGCAGTGAGGTGTACAGGGCCGGAACAGATACGCAGTATTTT.